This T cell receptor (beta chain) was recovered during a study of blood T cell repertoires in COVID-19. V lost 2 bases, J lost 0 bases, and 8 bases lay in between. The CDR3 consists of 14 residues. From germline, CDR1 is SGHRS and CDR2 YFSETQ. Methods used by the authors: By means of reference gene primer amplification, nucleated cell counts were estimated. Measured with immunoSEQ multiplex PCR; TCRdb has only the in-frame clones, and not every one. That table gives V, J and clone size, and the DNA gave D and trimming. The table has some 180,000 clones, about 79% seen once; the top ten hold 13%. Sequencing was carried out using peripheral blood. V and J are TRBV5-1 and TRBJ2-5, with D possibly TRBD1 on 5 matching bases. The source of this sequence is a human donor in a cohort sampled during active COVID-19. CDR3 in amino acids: CASSFDRYQETQYF. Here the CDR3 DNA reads TGCGCCAGCAGCTTTGACAGATACCAAGAGACCCAGTACTTC.